The 16 T cell receptor beta chains in this list originate from one sample, sequenced in a study of blood T cell repertoires in COVID-19. Generated by immunoSEQ multiplex PCR, the TCRdb table keeps only in-frame clones and is missing some. The sample contains around 190,000 clones, 65% to 90% of which appear only once. The sample comprised peripheral blood. These TCRs come from a human donor in a cohort sampled during active COVID-19.

As to this clone: The junction departs from germline at one end; a sequencing error may be responsible. The CDR3 spells CSARWAQGWNF. The CDR3 DNA sequence: TGCAGTGCTAGATGGGCCCAGGGCTGGAACTTC. V and J are TRBV20-1 and TRBJ2-7; D is perhaps TRBD1 (5 bases). The CDR3 totals 11 residues. Germline CDR1 DFQATT, CDR2 SNEGSKA (reference sequence).

This clone was seen a single time. The CDR3 DNA reads as TGTGCCAGCTCACCGCCGTCCGGGAGGAATTCACCCCTCCACTTT. The encoded protein is CASSPPSGRNSPLHF. The chain is built from TRBV18 and TRBJ1-6, with unresolved D. The V and J ends lost 3 bases and 7 bases respectively, with 13 bases between them. The germline CDR1 and CDR2 sequences are KGHSH and LQKENI. This CDR3 is built from 15 residues.

The chain links TRBV28 to TRBJ2-7; 8 bases fit TRBD1. The CDR3 totals 16 residues. V shed 1 base and J 4 bases; nucleotides not matched to a gene: 9. From germline, CDR1 is MDHEN and CDR2 SYDVKM. The CDR3 region is CASSLLTGTGDYEQYF. DNA for the CDR3: TGTGCCAGCAGTTTATTGACCGGGACAGGTGATTACGAGCAGTACTTC. The full variable domain, rest sourced from reference TRBV28 and TRBJ2-7, is DVKVTQSSRYLVKRTGEKVFLECVQDMDHENMFWYRQDPGLGLRLIYFSYDVKMKEKGDIPEGYSVSREKKERFSLILESASTNQTSMYLCASSLLTGTGDYEQYFGPGTRLTVT.

The J gene is TRBJ2-1, the V gene TRBV7-9; TRBD2 is a possible D gene (7 bases). This CDR3 region has 19 residues. The V end lost 1 base, the J end lost 1 base, and 20 bases lay between the germline ends. CDR1 and CDR2 (germline): SEHNR, FQNEAQ (reference sequence). The CDR3 sequence is CASSLGGGPLVVSYNEQFF. In DNA form, the CDR3 reads TGTGCCAGCAGCTTAGGGGGGGGCCCCCTGGTTGTGTCCTACAATGAGCAGTTCTTC.

V is TRBV27 and J is TRBJ2-5; TRBD1 matches 9 bases. Trimming removed 6 bases from V and 8 bases from J; junction bases left unmatched: 7. The CDR3 extends over 13 amino acids. Germline V lookup: CDR1 MNHEY, CDR2 SMNVEV (reference sequence). The CDR3 DNA follows: TGTGCCAGCAGGACAGGGGGTAGGGCCACCCAGTACTTC. Protein sequence: CASRTGGRATQYF.

V usage is TRBV7-9 and J usage is TRBJ2-5, with 8 bases aligning to TRBD2. The V gene's germline CDR1 is SEHNR and CDR2 FQNEAQ (reference sequence). CDR3 length equals 17 residues. Losses at the gene ends were 5 bases for V and 2 bases for J; bases not matched to a gene: 13. CDR3 coding DNA: TGTGCCAGCAGCCCGACACTTCTCGCGGGAGGTCAAGAGACCCAGTACTTC. Its translation: CASSPTLLAGGQETQYF. The full variable domain, in which reference TRBV7-9 and TRBJ2-5 provide the parts outside the CDR3, is DTGVSQNPRHKITKRGQNVTFRCDPISEHNRLYWYRQTLGQGPEFLTYFQNEAQLEKSRLLSDRFSAERPKGSFSTLEIQRTEQGDSAMYLCASSPTLLAGGQETQYFGPGTRLLVL.

The V and J genes are TRBV6-2 or TRBV6-3 and TRBJ1-2, with 7 bases fitting TRBD1. V lost 6 bases to trimming and J lost 0 bases; unmatched junction nucleotides: 4. The CDR3 sequence is 14 residues long. The germline V gene encodes CDR1 MNHEY and CDR2 SVGEGT. The CDR3 loop reads CASSRDSANYGYTF. CDR3 sequence (DNA): TGTGCCAGCAGCAGGGACAGCGCTAACTATGGCTACACCTTC.

This clone was counted once. The chain joins TRBV29-1 to TRBJ2-1, with 7 nucleotides matching TRBD2. The CDR3 runs to 16 residues. V lost 7 bases and J lost 4; bases outside the gene matches: 16. Germline V gene data show CDR1 as SQVTM and CDR2 as ANQGSEA. CDR3 loop: CSGAKRDYRGYNEQFF. The CDR3 nucleotides read TGCAGCGGAGCAAAACGGGACTATAGGGGATACAATGAGCAGTTCTTC.

The chain couples TRBV7-2 to TRBJ2-7; 7 bases are a match to TRBD2. Germline V gene lookup returns CDR1 SGHTA and CDR2 FQGNSA. The CDR3 runs 15 residues. J lost 2 bases, V lost 5 bases, and 9 bases had no gene match. The CDR3 loop reads CASSPGLVAPYEQYF. The CDR3 DNA is TGTGCCAGCAGCCCAGGACTAGTCGCACCCTACGAGCAGTACTTC.

The chain couples TRBV2 to TRBJ1-2; no clear D. Germline V gene sequence: CDR1 SNHLY, CDR2 FYNNEI. V lost 7 bases and J 2 bases, leaving 14 bases between the germline ends. The CDR3 totals 14 residues. The CDR3 loop is CASKPRSSNYGYTF. CDR3 nucleotide sequence: TGTGCCAGCAAGCCCCGTAGCTCCAACTATGGCTACACCTTC.

V is TRBV6-5 and J is TRBJ1-2, with 9 bases lining up with TRBD1. Trimming took 4 bases from V and 7 from J; bases not matched to a gene: 4. CDR3 length: 13 residues. CDR1 and CDR2 (germline): MNHEY, SVGAGI. The CDR3 nucleotides read TGTGCCAGCAGTTGGACAGGGGCGGGTGGCTACACCTTC. Its translation is CASSWTGAGGYTF.

This clone has just one count. The chain uses TRBV5-6 and TRBJ1-5, with 7 bases identical to TRBD1. Germline trimming cut 2 bases from V and 7 bases from J; bases unmatched to any gene: 3. CDR1 is SGHDT, CDR2 YYEEEE, per germline. The CDR3 is made up of 13 amino acids. For the CDR3, the DNA is TGTGCCAGCAGCTTAGCAGGGGGACAGCCCCAGCATTTT. Its protein is CASSLAGGQPQHF.

This clone was seen only once. The rearrangement joins TRBV12-3 or TRBV12-4 to TRBJ1-1; D is uncertain. This CDR3 has 12 amino acids. The ends were cut back, 3 bases at V and 6 bases at J, with 8 bases in the middle. The CDR3 nucleotides are TGTGCCAGCAGTTTTGCGAGCTCTGAAGCTTTCTTT. Its translation: CASSFASSEAFF.

The gene calls are TRBV7-2 and TRBJ2-7; TRBD2 aligns across 8 bases. Germline assignment: CDR1 SGHTA and CDR2 FQGNSA. CDR3 length: 16 amino acids. The J segment lost 2 bases and the V segment lost 1 base, leaving 7 bases of the junction unmatched. CDR3 nucleotide sequence: TGTGCCAGCAGCTTAGGGGGGGTTAGCGGGGCCTACGAGCAGTACTTC. It translates to CASSLGGVSGAYEQYF.

This clone occurred a few times. The CDR3, as DNA: TGTGCCAGCAGCCCGACAGGGGTCTACGAGCAGTACTTC. This encodes CASSPTGVYEQYF. The V and J genes are TRBV7-8 and TRBJ2-7; 8 positions match TRBD1. CDR1 and CDR2 (germline): SGHVS, FQNEAQ. The CDR3 extends over 13 amino acids. The V and J ends lost 5 bases and 3 bases, in that order; junction bases with no gene match: 3.

This clone was seen a handful of times. J is TRBJ2-1 and V is TRBV27; 14 nucleotides align to TRBD2. Germline CDR1 MNHEY, CDR2 SMNVEV (reference sequence). Trimming took 5 bases from V and 14 from J; bases not matched to a gene: 11. The CDR3 has 15 residues. The DNA of the CDR3 is TGTGCCAGCAGTCCCCGGGACAGGGGACTAGCGGGAGAGTTCTTC. Residues: CASSPRDRGLAGEFF.